The next 15 T cell receptor beta chains were all read from a single sample in a study of T cells in Graves' hyperthyroidism and ophthalmopathy. It was RNA transcripts that yielded the amplified TCR beta CDR3 regions. The HTBI primer set served for first-round RT-PCR of the TCR CDR3. Each CDR3 protein gets one entry after TCRdb re-called the multiplex PCR reads with MiXCR. The sample gives around 250,000 distinct CDR3 sequences, less than 15% of which show up once; 10% to 15% is in the top ten. Sequenced: blood. These receptors were obtained from a woman in her thirties or forties with Graves' hyperthyroidism that later progressed to Graves' ophthalmopathy.

This clonotype was seen at least ten times. This CDR3 is CASSRLALGTTGELFF. As DNA, the CDR3 is TGTGCCAGCAGTCGGCTGGCCCTCGGGACCACCGGGGAGCTGTTTTTT. The rearrangement uses TRBV6-2 or TRBV6-3 and TRBJ2-2; D is possibly TRBD1 or TRBD2 (5 bases each). The CDR3 length is 16 residues. The germline V gene has CDR1 MNHEY and CDR2 SVGEGT. V was pared by 5 bases and J by 4 bases, with 17 bases between.

This clonotype has more than one count but fewer than ten. This chain uses TRBV5-1 with TRBJ2-3; D assignment may be TRBD1 or TRBD2 (5 bases each). The germline V and J ends were trimmed by 4 bases and 2 bases, with 11 bases remaining between them. The CDR3 runs to 14 residues. Germline-derived CDR1 and CDR2 are SGHRS and YFSETQ. The CDR3 spells CASSPPGTTDTQYF. Here the CDR3 DNA reads TGCGCCAGCAGCCCCCCGGGGACCACAGATACGCAGTATTTT.

This clonotype has more than one count but fewer than ten. The junction departs from germline at one end; a sequencing error may be responsible. The chain employs TRBV5-1 and TRBJ2-7; 8 bases match TRBD1. This CDR3 is 14 amino acids long. From germline, CDR1 is SGHRS and CDR2 YFSETQ. The CDR3 nucleotides read TGCGCCGGCAGCTTTGGACAGGGTTTCTACGAGCAGTACTTC. Amino acid sequence: CAGSFGQGFYEQYF.

This clonotype was picked up many times. The gene calls are TRBV4-1 and TRBJ1-5; a weak D match, TRBD1 (5 bases). V shed 4 bases and J shed 4 bases, with 14 bases lying between them. There are 15 residues in the CDR3. The germline V gene has CDR1 MGHRA and CDR2 YSYEKL. CDR3 loop: CASSPLVGGNQPQHF. For the CDR3, the DNA is TGCGCCAGCAGCCCTCTGGTTGGGGGTAATCAGCCCCAGCATTTT.

This clonotype was seen many times. The genes are TRBV20-1 and TRBJ1-5; D ambiguous. The CDR3 has 13 amino acids. The V end lost 1 base, the J end lost 5 bases, and 9 bases lay between the germline ends. CDR1 and CDR2 (germline): DFQATT, SNEGSKA (reference sequence). The chain's CDR3 is CSARVDGDQPQHF. In DNA form, the CDR3 reads TGCAGTGCTAGAGTGGACGGTGATCAGCCCCAGCATTTT.

This clonotype was counted only a few times. V is TRBV5-1 and J is TRBJ2-1, with 11 bases identical to TRBD2. The V gene end was trimmed by 2 bases and the J gene end by 9 bases; junction bases not matched to a gene: 7. The germline V gene encodes CDR1 SGHRS and CDR2 YFSETQ. The CDR3 is 15 amino acids. Written as DNA, the CDR3 is TGCGCCAGCAGCTTACTAGCGGGAGAACGGGGTGAGCAGTTCTTC. It specifies CASSLLAGERGEQFF.

This clonotype came up many times. The genes are TRBV11-1 and TRBJ1-1, with D tentatively TRBD1 (6 bases). With 8 bases removed from V and 4 bases from J, the gap between germline ends came to 20 bases. The CDR3 loop spans 15 amino acids. Germline values: CDR1 SGHAT, CDR2 FQDESV (reference sequence). CDR3: CASGHTGAGTTEAFF. The CDR3 coding sequence is TGTGCCAGCGGGCATACGGGGGCAGGGACCACTGAAGCTTTCTTT.

The rearrangement uses TRBV11-2 and TRBJ2-5, with 13 positions matching TRBD2. This CDR3 has 16 residues. The V gene's germline CDR1 is SGHAT and CDR2 FQNNGV. V was clipped by 5 bases and J by 4 bases; unmatched bases: 7. For the CDR3, the DNA is TGTGCCAGCAGCCGGACTAGCGGGAGTGCAGGAGAGACCCAGTACTTC. Translated, it gives CASSRTSGSAGETQYF.

This clonotype was found many times. V is TRBV7-2 and J is TRBJ2-3, with 7 bases identical to TRBD2. CDR1 SGHTA and CDR2 FQGNSA come from the germline V gene. This CDR3 region has 16 residues. Trimming at V came to 5 bases and at J to 2 bases, leaving 10 bases not matched to a gene. CDR3 amino acids: CASSPMGGGNTDTQYF. CDR3 sequence (DNA): TGTGCCAGCAGCCCCATGGGGGGAGGGAACACAGATACGCAGTATTTT.

The V call is TRBV12-3 or TRBV12-4, the J call TRBJ1-6; 7 nucleotides match TRBD1. This CDR3 is built from 17 residues. With V trimmed by 5 bases and J by 6 bases, 13 bases remained unmatched. CDR3 protein: CASSRATGPTFNSPLHF. The CDR3 nucleotides are TGTGCCAGCAGTAGGGCGACAGGGCCAACCTTTAATTCACCCCTCCACTTT.

This clonotype came up a few times. The genes are TRBV6-1 and TRBJ1-1; D remains ambiguous. Germline V CDR1 and CDR2: MNHNS, SASEGT. The CDR3 is 12 residues long. V was cut by 7 bases and J by 4 bases, with 10 bases left in between. CDR3 in amino acids: CASTRPGTEAFF. As DNA, the CDR3 is TGTGCCAGCACTCGACCGGGCACTGAAGCTTTCTTT.

In its sample, this clonotype was seen many times. The chain has TRBV10-1 and TRBJ2-1, with TRBD2 matching 13 bases. Germline CDR1 reads WNHNN; CDR2 reads SYGVQD (reference sequence). The CDR3 contains 15 residues. Unmatched junction bases numbered 6, after V lost 8 bases and J lost 5 bases. CDR3 in amino acids: CASAGLAGPDNEQFF. In DNA form, the CDR3 reads TGCGCCAGCGCGGGACTAGCGGGGCCCGACAATGAGCAGTTCTTC.

This clonotype has at least ten counts. The chain is built from TRBV6-5 and TRBJ2-7; perhaps TRBD1 as D (5 bases). The CDR3 covers 13 residues. The germline gives CDR1 MNHEY, CDR2 SVGAGI. V lost 0 bases and J 6 bases, leaving 9 bases between the germline ends. This CDR3 is CASSYSQGAEQYF. CDR3 bases: TGTGCCAGCAGTTACTCGCAGGGTGCCGAGCAGTACTTC.

This sequence joins TRBV2 and TRBJ2-2, with TRBD1 as a possible D gene (6 bases). In germline, CDR1 is SNHLY, CDR2 FYNNEI. The CDR3 length is 14 residues. With 6 bases removed from V and 1 base from J, the gap between germline ends came to 9 bases. The CDR3 sequence is CASRIQGNTGELFF. Here the CDR3 DNA reads TGTGCCAGCAGGATACAGGGGAACACCGGGGAGCTGTTTTTT.

About this clonotype: An end of the junction does not agree with germline; a read error may underlie this. This chain connects TRBV27 to TRBJ2-1; 10 bases align to TRBD1. Germline values: CDR1 MNHEY, CDR2 SMNVEV (reference sequence). The CDR3 runs to 17 residues. CDR3 sequence (DNA): TGTCCCAGCAGACCGGGACAGGGGATTCTCTCCTACAATGAGCAGTTCTTC. This sequence encodes CPSRPGQGILSYNEQFF.